The 28 T cell receptor beta chains reported below all come from one sample, sequenced in a study of TIL therapy for anti-PD-1-resistant metastatic lung cancer (dated by TCRdb to the early 2020s). Per the publication, the time point label means: pre-treatment sample, taken before nivolumab and TIL therapy. Baseline tumor samples were excised metastases, mostly pleural nodules or supraclavicular lymph nodes, from the same resection used to grow TIL. TCR beta CDR3 regions were amplified from genomic DNA with the immunoSEQ v3 hsTCRB kit using bias-controlled multiplex PCR. TCRdb carries this immuneACCESS record with in-frame sequences only. Its versions omit some clonotypes, under half of them owing to an unresolved V gene in the studies checked, with the rest unexplained. The sample data list about 50,000 clones, and less than 75% of these were observed just once. The ten largest clonotypes hold about 6% of the sample.

This specimen consisted of tumor tissue, obtained at baseline. Every receptor here comes from a person aged 25-85 years with non-small cell lung cancer.

This clone was detected only once. The chain has TRBV7-2 and TRBJ2-2, with D perhaps TRBD1 (5 bases). V lost 1 base and J 4 bases, leaving 10 bases between the germline ends. CDR1 SGHTA and CDR2 FQGNSA come from the germline V gene. CDR3 length equals 15 residues. The CDR3 reads CASSLVRGGTGELFF. The CDR3 DNA follows: TGTGCCAGCAGCTTAGTAAGGGGCGGCACCGGGGAGCTGTTTTTT.

The chain couples TRBV2 to TRBJ1-5; weak D call: TRBD1 (6 bases). Germline V gives CDR1 SNHLY, CDR2 FYNNEI. V dropped 6 bases and J dropped 0 bases, with 9 bases sitting between them. The CDR3 covers 14 residues. CDR3 amino acids: CASRRDISNQPQHF. The CDR3 DNA is TGTGCCAGCAGGAGGGACATTAGCAATCAGCCCCAGCATTTT. The whole variable domain, filled in from reference TRBV2 and TRBJ1-5, reads EPEVTQTPSHQVTQMGQEVILRCVPISNHLYFYWYRQILGQKVEFLVSFYNNEISEKSEIFDDQFSVERPDGSNFTLKIRSTKLEDSAMYFCASRRDISNQPQHFGDGTRLSIL.

The chain has TRBV7-2 and TRBJ2-3; maybe TRBD1 (6 bases). Germline CDR1 and CDR2: SGHTA and FQGNSA. V was cut by 4 bases and J by 2 bases, with 10 bases left in between. This CDR3 comprises 14 residues. The CDR3 region has the DNA TGTGCCAGCAGCTCAGGACAGTCCACAGATACGCAGTATTTT. Translating it yields CASSSGQSTDTQYF. Looking up the rest from reference TRBV7-2 and TRBJ2-3 gives the full variable domain: GAGVSQSPSNKVTEKGKDVELRCDPISGHTALYWYRQSLGQGLEFLIYFQGNSAPDKSGLPSDRFSAERTGGSVSTLTIQRTQQEDSAVYLCASSSGQSTDTQYFGPGTRLTVL.

This rearrangement joins TRBV15 to TRBJ2-1, with TRBD1 matching over 8 bases. The germline V gene encodes CDR1 LNHNV and CDR2 YYDKDF (reference sequence). Trimming at V came to 0 bases and at J to 9 bases, leaving 4 bases not matched to a gene. CDR3 size: 14 residues. CDR3 nucleotides: TGTGCCACCAGCAGAGATGCAGGGGGCAGTGAGCAGTTCTTC. Translating it yields CATSRDAGGSEQFF.

The chain recombines TRBV5-1 with TRBJ2-5; D uncertain. The length of the CDR3 is 12 residues. CDR1 and CDR2 (germline): SGHRS, YFSETQ. V was clipped by 0 bases and J by 5 bases, with 5 bases between them. The CDR3 here is CASSLAGETQYF. The CDR3 coding sequence is TGCGCCAGCAGCTTGGCCGGGGAGACCCAGTACTTC.

This rearrangement joins TRBV28 to TRBJ2-1, with 9 bases fitting TRBD2. The CDR3 runs 17 residues. Trimming cost V 6 bases and J 4 bases; bases outside gene matches: 13. Germline-derived CDR1 and CDR2 are MDHEN and SYDVKM. For the CDR3, the DNA is TGTGCCAGCAGGGTGGCGGCGGGAGGGCCACGATACAATGAGCAGTTCTTC. It translates to CASRVAAGGPRYNEQFF.

This clone was recorded a few times. This chain connects TRBV9 to TRBJ1-4; D unclear. Germline lookup yields CDR1 SGDLS and CDR2 YYNGEE. V lost 0 bases to trimming and J lost 10 bases, with 19 bases between them. The CDR3 contains 16 residues. This chain's CDR3 is CASSVGPAPQSGKLFF. The DNA for the CDR3 is TGTGCCAGCAGCGTAGGTCCGGCCCCCCAGAGCGGAAAACTGTTTTTT.

The genes are TRBV11-2 and TRBJ2-2; 9 nucleotides align to TRBD1. CDR3 size: 15 residues. The junction had 4 bases not matched to a gene; V was cut back by 5 bases and J by 3 bases. Germline V gives CDR1 SGHAT, CDR2 FQNNGV. CDR3 in DNA: TGTGCCAGCAGCCGGGACAGGGTAGACACCGGGGAGCTGTTTTTT. It translates to CASSRDRVDTGELFF. The variable domain in full, completed from reference TRBV11-2 and TRBJ2-2, reads EAGVAQSPRYKIIEKRQSVAFWCNPISGHATLYWYQQILGQGPKLLIQFQNNGVVDDSQLPKDRFSAERLKGVDSTLKIQPAKLEDSAVYLCASSRDRVDTGELFFGEGSRLTVL.

The chain uses TRBV11-3 and TRBJ2-5; TRBD1 matches at 7 bases. The J segment lost 7 bases and the V segment lost 4 bases, leaving 6 bases of the junction unmatched. CDR1 and CDR2 (germline): SGHNT, YENEEA. This CDR3 spans 13 amino acids. Here the CDR3 reads CASSYHRGGTQYF. The DNA for the CDR3 is TGTGCCAGCAGCTACCACAGGGGTGGGACCCAGTACTTC.

The count of this clone is one. V usage is TRBV7-7 and J usage is TRBJ2-1; 8 positions match TRBD2. From germline, CDR1 is SSHAT and CDR2 FNYEAQ (reference sequence). CDR3 length: 14 amino acids. With 5 bases clipped from V and 8 bases from J, the junction kept 8 bases outside the gene matches. CDR3 DNA: TGTGCCAGCAGCCCCGGGGGGGGCGGGGATGAGCAGTTCTTC. Its translation: CASSPGGGGDEQFF.

V and J are TRBV6-1 and TRBJ1-5; 7 bases agree with TRBD1. This CDR3 spans 14 amino acids. Germline values: CDR1 MNHNS, CDR2 SASEGT. The trim removed 6 bases at V and 7 bases at J, leaving 9 bases unmatched. CDR3 coding DNA: TGTGCCAGCAGGCCGACAGGGAATGGGCAGCCCCAGCATTTT. It translates to CASRPTGNGQPQHF.

The gene calls are TRBV19 and TRBJ1-1; D gene ambiguous. CDR3 length: 12 amino acids. The ends were cut back, 3 bases at V and 11 bases at J, with 13 bases in the middle. Looked up from germline, CDR1 is LNHDA and CDR2 is SQIVND (reference sequence). The CDR3 nucleotides are TGTGCCAGTAGTATGACGCCTCTGGAGGCTTTCTTT. Its protein is CASSMTPLEAFF. The entire variable domain, with the rest obtained from reference TRBV19 and TRBJ1-1, is as follows: DGGITQSPKYLFRKEGQNVTLSCEQNLNHDAMYWYRQDPGQGLRLIYYSQIVNDFQKGDIAEGYSVSREKKESFPLTVTSAQKNPTAFYLCASSMTPLEAFFGQGTRLTVV.

The J gene is TRBJ1-2, the V gene TRBV7-9, with 8 bases that match TRBD1. The CDR3 is 14 amino acids. CDR1 is SEHNR, CDR2 FQNEAQ, per germline (reference sequence). The V segment lost 5 bases and the J segment 4 bases; nucleotides outside the gene matches: 6. In nucleotides, the CDR3 is TGTGCCAGCAGCATGGGGACAGGACGCTATGGCTACACCTTC. Encoded protein: CASSMGTGRYGYTF.

The gene calls are TRBV6-6 and TRBJ2-2; D is perhaps TRBD1 (5 bases). Per germline, CDR1 MNHNY and CDR2 SVGAGI (reference sequence). Trimming took 7 bases from V and 3 from J, leaving 12 bases between them. The CDR3 spans 14 residues. Here the CDR3 reads CASMFGQHTGELFF. CDR3 DNA sequence: TGTGCCAGCATGTTTGGACAACACACCGGGGAGCTGTTTTTT.

This sequence joins TRBV5-1 and TRBJ2-2; weak D call: TRBD1 (7 bases). Germline-derived CDR1 and CDR2 are SGHRS and YFSETQ. The CDR3 sequence is 15 residues long. Between the trimmed V and J ends, which lost 5 bases and 0 bases, there was a span of 11 bases. Here the CDR3 reads CASRPGGTNTGELFF. Here the CDR3 DNA reads TGCGCCAGCAGGCCAGGGGGGACGAACACCGGGGAGCTGTTTTTT.

This sequence joins TRBV27 and TRBJ2-7; no clear D gene. The V gene's germline CDR1 is MNHEY and CDR2 SMNVEV (reference sequence). This CDR3 is built from 14 residues. V dropped 1 base and J dropped 1 base, with 8 bases sitting between them. The CDR3 nucleotides read TGTGCCAGCAGTTTATTGCCAGGTTCCTACGAGCAGTACTTC. Its translation: CASSLLPGSYEQYF.

The chain couples TRBV5-1 to TRBJ2-3, with D maybe TRBD1 (5 bases). Trimming shortened V by 0 bases and J by 2 bases, and 10 bases separated the two germline ends. This CDR3 comprises 15 residues. Germline V CDR1 and CDR2: SGHRS, YFSETQ. CDR3 protein: CASSLGTRDTDTQYF. The CDR3 DNA sequence: TGCGCCAGCAGCTTGGGGACAAGGGACACAGATACGCAGTATTTT.

This chain joins TRBV7-9 and TRBJ2-1; D tentatively reads TRBD1 or TRBD2 (5 bases each). There are 12 residues in the CDR3. Trimming pared 6 bases from V and 10 bases from J, leaving 13 bases between. Germline CDR1 SEHNR, CDR2 FQNEAQ (reference sequence). CDR3 bases: TGTGCCAGCAGACTCCGGGACCTAGAGCAGTTCTTC. It codes for CASRLRDLEQFF. Based on the CDR3 plus reference TRBV7-9 and TRBJ2-1, the full variable domain is DTGVSQNPRHKITKRGQNVTFRCDPISEHNRLYWYRQTLGQGPEFLTYFQNEAQLEKSRLLSDRFSAERPKGSFSTLEIQRTEQGDSAMYLCASRLRDLEQFFGPGTRLTVL.

This clone was counted between two and nine times. The chain is built from TRBV19 and TRBJ2-1, with D perhaps matching TRBD1 (5 bases). CDR1 and CDR2 from the germline V gene are LNHDA and SQIVND (reference sequence). The CDR3 covers 15 residues. The V gene lost 8 bases and the J gene lost 4 bases, with 18 bases spanning the gap. The CDR3 region has the DNA TGTGCCAGTTCCAACAGTCAGGGAATTTACAATGAGCAGTTCTTC. It yields the protein CASSNSQGIYNEQFF.

CDR3 amino acids: CASSIGAMGRGQTNEQFF. CDR3 sequence (DNA): TGTGCCAGTAGTATAGGGGCGATGGGACGGGGGCAGACAAATGAGCAGTTCTTC. J is TRBJ2-1 and V is TRBV19; D tentatively fits TRBD1 or TRBD2 (6 bases each). The germline V gene encodes CDR1 LNHDA and CDR2 SQIVND (reference sequence). The CDR3 totals 18 residues. The ends were cut back, 1 base at V and 7 bases at J, with 23 bases in the middle.

Here the CDR3 reads CASSPRGQGHSGNTIYF. As DNA, the CDR3 is TGTGCCAGTAGTCCCCGTGGGCAGGGACACTCTGGAAACACCATATATTTT. The chain employs TRBV19 and TRBJ1-3; maybe TRBD1 (6 bases). Trimming left V 5 bases short and J 0 bases short, with 17 bases between. Germline loops: CDR1 LNHDA, CDR2 SQIVND (reference sequence). CDR3 length equals 17 residues.

V gene TRBV6-1 combines with J gene TRBJ1-2; D unresolved. V was clipped by 2 bases and J by 4 bases, with 8 bases between them. This CDR3 is built from 13 residues. The germline V gene has CDR1 MNHNS and CDR2 SASEGT. The CDR3 DNA follows: TGTGCCAGCAGTGAATTGGAACCCTATGGCTACACCTTC. This sequence encodes CASSELEPYGYTF.

J is TRBJ2-7 and V is TRBV14; D might be TRBD1 or TRBD2, each matching 5 bases. The length of the CDR3 is 18 residues. The germline V gene has CDR1 SGHDN and CDR2 FVKESK. V lost 1 base and J 3 bases, leaving 22 bases between the germline ends. Written as DNA, the CDR3 is TGTGCCAGCAGCCAAGCGTTCCGGGAAACAGGACTCTACTACGAGCAGTACTTC. It specifies CASSQAFRETGLYYEQYF.

This clone showed up just once. The J gene is TRBJ2-5, the V gene TRBV5-4; the match to TRBD1 covers 7 bases. CDR3 size: 15 residues. The germline V gene has CDR1 SGHNT and CDR2 YYREEE (reference sequence). The V segment lost 1 base and the J segment 12 bases; nucleotides outside the gene matches: 15. CDR3 in DNA: TGTGCCAGCAGCTTGAAGGGGGCCAGATTCAAGAGGGAGTACTTC. It codes for CASSLKGARFKREYF.

This chain links TRBV11-3 with TRBJ2-3, with a tentative D call TRBD2 (6 bases). CDR1 and CDR2 from the germline V gene are SGHNT and YENEEA. The CDR3 runs to 18 residues. V was pared by 0 bases and J by 1 base, with 17 bases between. The CDR3 DNA follows: TGTGCCAGCAGCTTAGATGGGTCGGCGGGGTGGGGCACAGATACGCAGTATTTT. Translated: CASSLDGSAGWGTDTQYF.

This clone occurred once. This chain joins TRBV27 and TRBJ1-2; 11 bases align to TRBD1. J was trimmed by 6 bases and V by 7 bases; bases with no gene match: 7. The germline gives CDR1 MNHEY, CDR2 SMNVEV (reference sequence). The CDR3 is 14 amino acids. CDR3 loop: CASTHPGQGDGYTF. The DNA for the CDR3 is TGTGCCAGCACCCACCCGGGACAGGGGGATGGCTACACCTTC.

The rearrangement uses TRBV7-9 and TRBJ2-7; 9 bases are a match to TRBD1. The germline CDR1 and CDR2 sequences are SEHNR and FQNEAQ (reference sequence). Trimming at V came to 2 bases and at J to 4 bases, leaving 6 bases not matched to a gene. The CDR3 has 15 amino acids. In DNA form, the CDR3 reads TGTGCCAGCAGCTTAAACCCTGGACAGGGGTACGAGCAGTACTTC. Amino acids: CASSLNPGQGYEQYF.

V usage is TRBV2 and J usage is TRBJ2-3, with 10 positions matching TRBD1. CDR1 and CDR2 from the germline V gene are SNHLY and FYNNEI. The length of the CDR3 is 15 residues. The V segment lost 5 bases and the J segment 2 bases; nucleotides outside the gene matches: 4. The CDR3 nucleotides are TGTGCCAGCAGTCAAGACAGGGGGCTCACAGATACGCAGTATTTT. Amino acid sequence: CASSQDRGLTDTQYF.